The 5 T cell receptor beta chains reported below all come from one sample, sequenced in a study of beta chain features in type 1 diabetes. Sequencing targeted expressed TCRB transcripts, as all isolated RNA had been reverse transcribed. Method: immunoSEQ multiplex PCR; TCRdb's copy keeps in-frame clones and lacks some. The sample has about 68,000 clones; about 50% are singletons. For these TCRs, the target antigens are not known. The study's findings and limits: A moderate, significant TCRB CDR3 shortening appeared in type 1 diabetes across four CD4+ subsets.

Sequencing used central memory CD4+ T cells from blood. These receptors were collected from a man aged 25 to 45 with type 1 diabetes.

This chain joins TRBV19 and TRBJ2-7; perhaps TRBD1 as D (6 bases). The ends were cut back, 4 bases at V and 0 bases at J, with 13 bases in the middle. The CDR3 extends over 15 amino acids. The germline CDR1 and CDR2 sequences are LNHDA and SQIVND (reference sequence). The CDR3 is CASSTKTGFSYEQYF. In DNA form, the CDR3 reads TGTGCCAGTAGTACCAAGACAGGCTTCTCCTACGAGCAGTACTTC. Full variable domain (outside the CDR3, taken from reference TRBV19 and TRBJ2-7): DGGITQSPKYLFRKEGQNVTLSCEQNLNHDAMYWYRQDPGQGLRLIYYSQIVNDFQKGDIAEGYSVSREKKESFPLTVTSAQKNPTAFYLCASSTKTGFSYEQYFGPGTRLTVT.

The rearrangement uses TRBV2 and TRBJ2-3; TRBD2 matches at 7 bases. Trimming removed 3 bases from V and 2 bases from J; junction bases left unmatched: 11. The length of the CDR3 is 17 residues. Germline CDR1 and CDR2: SNHLY and FYNNEI. The CDR3 DNA reads as TGTGCCAGCAGTGAGTACGCTGGACTAGGGGCCACAGATACGCAGTATTTT. It codes for CASSEYAGLGATDTQYF.

J is TRBJ2-5 and V is TRBV6-1, with 10 bases fitting TRBD2. CDR3 length equals 15 residues. CDR1 and CDR2 from the germline V gene are MNHNS and SASEGT. V lost 6 bases and J lost 5; bases outside the gene matches: 9. The CDR3 is CASRYESGGAETQYF. The DNA for the CDR3 is TGTGCCAGCAGATATGAGAGCGGGGGGGCCGAGACCCAGTACTTC.

The CDR3 protein is CASSSGATNEKLFF. CDR3 nucleotide sequence: TGTGCCAGCAGCTCAGGGGCAACTAATGAAAAACTGTTTTTT. V gene TRBV11-3 combines with J gene TRBJ1-4; the D gene is possibly TRBD1 (6 bases). The CDR3 extends over 14 amino acids. Germline loops: CDR1 SGHNT, CDR2 YENEEA. Trimming shortened V by 4 bases and J by 0 bases, and 6 bases separated the two germline ends.

In its sample, this clone was seen many times. The V gene is TRBV11-2, the J gene TRBJ2-4, with 7 bases aligning to TRBD1. The CDR3 contains 18 residues. CDR1 is SGHAT and CDR2 is FQNNGV in the germline V gene. V gave up 5 bases and J gave up 0 bases; unmatched junction bases: 13. The CDR3 region has the DNA TGTGCCAGCAGCGCTAGACCCGGGACAGCCGTAGCCAAAAACATTCAGTACTTC. Translating gives CASSARPGTAVAKNIQYF.